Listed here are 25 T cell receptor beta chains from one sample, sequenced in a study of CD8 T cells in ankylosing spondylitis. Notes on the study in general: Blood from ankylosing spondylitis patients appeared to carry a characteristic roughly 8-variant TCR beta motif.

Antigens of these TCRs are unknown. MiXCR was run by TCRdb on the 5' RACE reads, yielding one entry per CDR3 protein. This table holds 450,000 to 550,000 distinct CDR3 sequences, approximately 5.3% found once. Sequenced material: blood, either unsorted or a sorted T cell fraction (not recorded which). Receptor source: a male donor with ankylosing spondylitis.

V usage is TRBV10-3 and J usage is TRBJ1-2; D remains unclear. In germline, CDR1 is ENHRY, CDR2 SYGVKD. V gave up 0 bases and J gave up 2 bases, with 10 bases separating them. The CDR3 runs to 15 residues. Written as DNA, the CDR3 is TGTGCCATCAGTGAGTCGGTGGGAGGAAACTATGGCTACACCTTC. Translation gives CAISESVGGNYGYTF.

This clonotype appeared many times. The CDR3 coding sequence is TGCAGCGTTGAGTGGGGGACTAGCGCCTCCTACAATGAGCAGTTCTTC. Amino acids: CSVEWGTSASYNEQFF. The chain combines TRBV29-1 with TRBJ2-1; 10 bases match TRBD2. CDR1 and CDR2 from the germline V gene are SQVTM and ANQGSEA. The CDR3 has 16 amino acids. The junction had 5 bases not matched to a gene; V was cut back by 3 bases and J by 0 bases.

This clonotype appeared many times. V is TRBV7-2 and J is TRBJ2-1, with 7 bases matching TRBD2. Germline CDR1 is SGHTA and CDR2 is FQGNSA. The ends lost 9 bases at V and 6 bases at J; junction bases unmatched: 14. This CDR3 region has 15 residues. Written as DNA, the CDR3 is TGTGCCAGTTCTCCAGCGGGAATGCAAGGCAATGAGCAGTTCTTC. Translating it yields CASSPAGMQGNEQFF.

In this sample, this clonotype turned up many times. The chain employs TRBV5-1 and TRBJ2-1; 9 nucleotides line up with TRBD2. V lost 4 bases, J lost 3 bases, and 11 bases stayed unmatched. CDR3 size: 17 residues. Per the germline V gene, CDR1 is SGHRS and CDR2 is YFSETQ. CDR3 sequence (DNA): TGCGCCAGCAGCGAGGAGGGCGGGGGGGCCTTCTACAATGAGCAGTTCTTC. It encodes CASSEEGGGAFYNEQFF.

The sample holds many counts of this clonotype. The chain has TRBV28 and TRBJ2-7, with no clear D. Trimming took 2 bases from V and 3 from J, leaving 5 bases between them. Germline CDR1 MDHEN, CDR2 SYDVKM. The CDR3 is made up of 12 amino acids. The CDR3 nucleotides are TGTGCCAGCAGTTTACGGAGCTACGAGCAGTACTTC. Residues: CASSLRSYEQYF.

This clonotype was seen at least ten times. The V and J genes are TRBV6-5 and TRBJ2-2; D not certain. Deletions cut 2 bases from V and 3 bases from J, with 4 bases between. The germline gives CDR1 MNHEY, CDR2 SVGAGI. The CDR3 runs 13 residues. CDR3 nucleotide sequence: TGTGCCAGCAGTTACCGGTACACCGGGGAGCTGTTTTTT. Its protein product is CASSYRYTGELFF.

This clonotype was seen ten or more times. CDR3 protein: CASRTGNSPLHF. CDR3 in DNA: TGTGCCAGCAGGACGGGAAATTCACCCCTCCACTTT. The gene calls are TRBV27 and TRBJ1-6; no clear D gene. The CDR3 has 12 residues. From germline, CDR1 is MNHEY and CDR2 SMNVEV (reference sequence). V lost 6 bases and J lost 7, with 7 bases in between.

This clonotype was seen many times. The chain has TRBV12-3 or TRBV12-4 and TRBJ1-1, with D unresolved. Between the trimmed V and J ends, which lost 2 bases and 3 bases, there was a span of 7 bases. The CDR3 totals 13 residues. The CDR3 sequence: CASSLMGYTEAFF. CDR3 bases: TGTGCCAGCAGTTTAATGGGTTACACTGAAGCTTTCTTT.

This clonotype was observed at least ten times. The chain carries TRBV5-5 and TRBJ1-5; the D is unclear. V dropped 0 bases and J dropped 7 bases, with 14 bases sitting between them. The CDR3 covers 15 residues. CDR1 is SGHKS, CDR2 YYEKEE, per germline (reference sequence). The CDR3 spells CASSLVGVGGQPQHF. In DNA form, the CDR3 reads TGTGCCAGCAGCTTGGTGGGAGTAGGAGGACAGCCCCAGCATTTT. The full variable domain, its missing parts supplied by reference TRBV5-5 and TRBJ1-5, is DAGVTQSPTHLIKTRGQQVTLRCSPISGHKSVSWYQQVLGQGPQFIFQYYEKEERGRGNFPDRFSARQFPNYSSELNVNALLLGDSALYLCASSLVGVGGQPQHFGDGTRLSIL.

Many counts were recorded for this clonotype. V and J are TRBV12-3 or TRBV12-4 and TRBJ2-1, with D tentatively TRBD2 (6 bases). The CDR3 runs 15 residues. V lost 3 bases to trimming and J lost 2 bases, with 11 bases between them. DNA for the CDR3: TGTGCCAGCAGTTTTTGGGACTCCGCCTACAATGAGCAGTTCTTC. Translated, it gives CASSFWDSAYNEQFF.

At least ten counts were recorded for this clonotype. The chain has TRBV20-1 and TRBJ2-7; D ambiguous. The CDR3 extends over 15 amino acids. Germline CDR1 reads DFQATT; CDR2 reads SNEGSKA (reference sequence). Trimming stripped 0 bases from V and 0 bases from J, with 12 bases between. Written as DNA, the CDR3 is TGCAGTGCTAGAGATCCCTCTACTATCTCCTACGAGCAGTACTTC. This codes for CSARDPSTISYEQYF.

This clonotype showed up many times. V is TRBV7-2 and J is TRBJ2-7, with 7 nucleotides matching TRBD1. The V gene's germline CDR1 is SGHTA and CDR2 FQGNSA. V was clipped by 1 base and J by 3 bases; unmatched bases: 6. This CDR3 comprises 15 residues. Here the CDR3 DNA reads TGTGCCAGCAGCTTAGAGGGGGCTGGCCTCTACGAGCAGTACTTC. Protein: CASSLEGAGLYEQYF.

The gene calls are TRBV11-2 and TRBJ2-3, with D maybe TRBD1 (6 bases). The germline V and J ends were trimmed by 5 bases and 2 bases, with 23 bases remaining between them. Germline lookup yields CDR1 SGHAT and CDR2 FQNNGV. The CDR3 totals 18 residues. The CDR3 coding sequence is TGTGCCAGCAGCCGCGGGTTTTTGGACAGTGTTTACACAGATACGCAGTATTTT. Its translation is CASSRGFLDSVYTDTQYF.

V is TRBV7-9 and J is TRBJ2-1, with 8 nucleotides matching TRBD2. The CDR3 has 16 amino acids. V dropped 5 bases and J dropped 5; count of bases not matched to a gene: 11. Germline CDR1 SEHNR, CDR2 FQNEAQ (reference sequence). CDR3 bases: TGTGCCAGCAGCCCGCCACCTAGCGGGTTTCACAATGAGCAGTTCTTC. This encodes CASSPPPSGFHNEQFF.

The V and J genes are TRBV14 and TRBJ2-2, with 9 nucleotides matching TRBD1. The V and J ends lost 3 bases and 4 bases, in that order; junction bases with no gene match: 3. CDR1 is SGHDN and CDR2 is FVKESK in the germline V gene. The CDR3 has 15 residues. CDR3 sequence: CASSHPGQGTGELFF. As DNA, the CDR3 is TGTGCCAGCAGCCATCCGGGACAGGGCACCGGGGAGCTGTTTTTT.

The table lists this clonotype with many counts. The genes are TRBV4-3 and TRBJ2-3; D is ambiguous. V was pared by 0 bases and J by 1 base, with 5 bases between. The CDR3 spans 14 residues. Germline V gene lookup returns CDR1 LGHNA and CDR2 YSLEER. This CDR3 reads CASSQETRTDTQYF. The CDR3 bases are TGCGCCAGCAGCCAAGAGACTCGCACAGATACGCAGTATTTT.

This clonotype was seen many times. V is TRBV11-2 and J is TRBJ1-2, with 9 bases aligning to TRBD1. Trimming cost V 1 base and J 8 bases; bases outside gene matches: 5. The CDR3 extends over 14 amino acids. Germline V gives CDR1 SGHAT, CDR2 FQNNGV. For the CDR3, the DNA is TGTGCCAGCAGCTTAGGTGGGACAGGGATCGGCTACACCTTC. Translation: CASSLGGTGIGYTF.

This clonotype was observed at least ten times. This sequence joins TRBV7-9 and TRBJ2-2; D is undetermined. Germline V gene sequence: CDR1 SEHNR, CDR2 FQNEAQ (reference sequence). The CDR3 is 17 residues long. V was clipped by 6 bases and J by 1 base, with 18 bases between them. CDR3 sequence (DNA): TGTGCCAGCAGTCAGGCCCTCTCTGACGGGAACACCGGGGAGCTGTTTTTT. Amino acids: CASSQALSDGNTGELFF.

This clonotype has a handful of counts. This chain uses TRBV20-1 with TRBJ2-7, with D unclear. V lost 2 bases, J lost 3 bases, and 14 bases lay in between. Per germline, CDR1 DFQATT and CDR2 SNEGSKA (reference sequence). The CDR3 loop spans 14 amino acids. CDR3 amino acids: CSARYDQVVYEQYF. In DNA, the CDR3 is TGCAGTGCTAGATACGATCAGGTCGTCTACGAGCAGTACTTC.

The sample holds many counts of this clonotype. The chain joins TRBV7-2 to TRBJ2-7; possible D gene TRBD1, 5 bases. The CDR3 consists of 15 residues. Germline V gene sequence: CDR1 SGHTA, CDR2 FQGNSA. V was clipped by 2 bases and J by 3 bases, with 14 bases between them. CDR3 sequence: CASSLYAGHIYEQYF. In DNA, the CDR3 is TGTGCCAGCAGCTTATATGCAGGACACATCTACGAGCAGTACTTC.

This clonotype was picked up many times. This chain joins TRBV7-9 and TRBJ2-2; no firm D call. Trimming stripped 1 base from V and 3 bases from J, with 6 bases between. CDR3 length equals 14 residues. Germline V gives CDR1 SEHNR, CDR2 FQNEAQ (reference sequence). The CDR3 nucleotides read TGTGCCAGCAGCTTAGGAAGGGACACCGGGGAGCTGTTTTTT. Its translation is CASSLGRDTGELFF.

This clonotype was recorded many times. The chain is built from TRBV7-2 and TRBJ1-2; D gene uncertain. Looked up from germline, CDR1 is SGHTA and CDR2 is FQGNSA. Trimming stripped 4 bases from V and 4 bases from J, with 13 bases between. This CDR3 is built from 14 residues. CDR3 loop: CASSSKTPVYGYTF. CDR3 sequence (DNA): TGTGCCAGCAGCTCTAAGACCCCAGTCTATGGCTACACCTTC.

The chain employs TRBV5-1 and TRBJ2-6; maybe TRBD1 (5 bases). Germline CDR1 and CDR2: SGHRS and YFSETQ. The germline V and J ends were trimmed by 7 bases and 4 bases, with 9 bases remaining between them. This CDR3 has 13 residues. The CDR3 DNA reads TGCGCCAGCGTAGGGGCCGGGGCCAACGTCCTGACTTTC. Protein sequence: CASVGAGANVLTF.

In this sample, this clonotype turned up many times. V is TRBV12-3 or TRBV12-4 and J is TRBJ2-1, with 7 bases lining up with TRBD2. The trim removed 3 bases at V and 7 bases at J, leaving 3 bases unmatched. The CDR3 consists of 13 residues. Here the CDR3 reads CASSFLGGNEQFF. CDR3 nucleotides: TGTGCCAGCAGTTTTCTCGGGGGGAATGAGCAGTTCTTC.

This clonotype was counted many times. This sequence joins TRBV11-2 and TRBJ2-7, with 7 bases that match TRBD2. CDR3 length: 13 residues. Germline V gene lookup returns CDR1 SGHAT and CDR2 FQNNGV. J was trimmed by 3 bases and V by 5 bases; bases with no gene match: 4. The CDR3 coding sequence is TGTGCCAGCAGCACGGGACTACTCTACGAGCAGTACTTC. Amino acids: CASSTGLLYEQYF. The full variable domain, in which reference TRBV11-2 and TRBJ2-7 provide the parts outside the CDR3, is EAGVAQSPRYKIIEKRQSVAFWCNPISGHATLYWYQQILGQGPKLLIQFQNNGVVDDSQLPKDRFSAERLKGVDSTLKIQPAKLEDSAVYLCASSTGLLYEQYFGPGTRLTVT.